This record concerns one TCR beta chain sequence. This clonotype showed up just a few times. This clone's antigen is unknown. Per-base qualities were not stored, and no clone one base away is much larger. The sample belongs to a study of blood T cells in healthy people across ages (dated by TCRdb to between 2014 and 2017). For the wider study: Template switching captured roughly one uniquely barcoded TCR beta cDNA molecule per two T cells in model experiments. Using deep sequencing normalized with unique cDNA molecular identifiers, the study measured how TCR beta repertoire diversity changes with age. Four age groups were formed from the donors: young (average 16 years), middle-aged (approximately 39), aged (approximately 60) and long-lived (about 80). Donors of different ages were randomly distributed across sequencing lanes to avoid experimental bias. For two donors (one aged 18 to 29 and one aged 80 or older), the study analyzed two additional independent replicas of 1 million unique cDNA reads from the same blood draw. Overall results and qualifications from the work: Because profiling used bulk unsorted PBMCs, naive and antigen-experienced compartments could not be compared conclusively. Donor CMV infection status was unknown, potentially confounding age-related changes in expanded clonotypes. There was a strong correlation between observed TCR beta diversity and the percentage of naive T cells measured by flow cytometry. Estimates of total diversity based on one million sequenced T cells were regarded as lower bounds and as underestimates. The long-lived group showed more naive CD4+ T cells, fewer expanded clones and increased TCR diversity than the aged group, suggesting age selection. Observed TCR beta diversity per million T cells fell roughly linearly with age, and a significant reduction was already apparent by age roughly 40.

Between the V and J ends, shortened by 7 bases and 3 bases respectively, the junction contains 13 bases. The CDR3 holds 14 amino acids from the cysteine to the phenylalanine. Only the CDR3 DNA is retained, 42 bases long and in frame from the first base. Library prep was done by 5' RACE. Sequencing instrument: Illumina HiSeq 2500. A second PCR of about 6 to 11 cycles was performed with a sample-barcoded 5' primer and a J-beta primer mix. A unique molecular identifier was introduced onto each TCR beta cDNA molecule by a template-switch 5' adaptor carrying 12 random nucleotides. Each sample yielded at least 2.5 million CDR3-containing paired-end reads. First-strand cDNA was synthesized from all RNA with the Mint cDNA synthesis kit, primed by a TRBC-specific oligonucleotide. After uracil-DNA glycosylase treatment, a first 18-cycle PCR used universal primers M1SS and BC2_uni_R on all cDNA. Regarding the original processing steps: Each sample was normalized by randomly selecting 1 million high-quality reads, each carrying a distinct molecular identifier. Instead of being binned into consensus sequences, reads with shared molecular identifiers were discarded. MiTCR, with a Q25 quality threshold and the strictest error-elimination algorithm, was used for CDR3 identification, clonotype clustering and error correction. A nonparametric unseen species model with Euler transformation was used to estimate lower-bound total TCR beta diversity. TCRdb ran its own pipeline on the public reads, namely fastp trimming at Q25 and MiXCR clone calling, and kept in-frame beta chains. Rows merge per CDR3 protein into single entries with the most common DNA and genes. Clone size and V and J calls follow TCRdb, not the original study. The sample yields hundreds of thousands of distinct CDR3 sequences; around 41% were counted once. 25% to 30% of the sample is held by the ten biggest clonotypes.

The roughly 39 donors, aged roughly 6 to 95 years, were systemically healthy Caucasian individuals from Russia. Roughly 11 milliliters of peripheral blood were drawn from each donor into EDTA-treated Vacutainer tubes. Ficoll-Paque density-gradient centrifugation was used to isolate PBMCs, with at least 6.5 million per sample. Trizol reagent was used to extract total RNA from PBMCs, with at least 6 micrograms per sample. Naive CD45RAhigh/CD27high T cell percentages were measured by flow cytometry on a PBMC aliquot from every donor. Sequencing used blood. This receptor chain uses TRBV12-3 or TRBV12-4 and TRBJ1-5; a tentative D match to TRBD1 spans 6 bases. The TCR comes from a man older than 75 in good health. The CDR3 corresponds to CASTPDSLNQPQHF. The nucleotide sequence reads TGTGCCAGCACCCCGGACAGCCTCAATCAGCCCCAGCATTTT.